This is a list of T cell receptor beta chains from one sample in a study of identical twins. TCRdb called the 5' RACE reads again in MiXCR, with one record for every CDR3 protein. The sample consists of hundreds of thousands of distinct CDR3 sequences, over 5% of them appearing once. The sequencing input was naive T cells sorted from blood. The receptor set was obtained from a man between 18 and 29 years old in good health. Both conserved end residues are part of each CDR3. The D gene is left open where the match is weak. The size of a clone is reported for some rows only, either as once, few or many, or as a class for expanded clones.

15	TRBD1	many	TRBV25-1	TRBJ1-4	CASSVPGQLNEKLFF	TGTGCCAGCAGTGTTCCGGGACAGCTAAATGAAAAACTGTTTTTT
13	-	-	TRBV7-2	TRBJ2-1	CASSSPVYNEQFF	TGTGCCAGCAGCTCTCCAGTTTACAATGAGCAGTTCTTC
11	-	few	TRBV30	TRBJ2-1	CAWSQGRSGIF	TGTGCCTGGAGTCAAGGGAGGTCCGGGATCTTC
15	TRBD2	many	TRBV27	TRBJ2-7	CASSRGLAGSYEQYF	TGTGCCAGCAGTCGTGGACTAGCGGGGAGCTACGAGCAGTACTTC
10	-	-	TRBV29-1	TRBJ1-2	CSVGHYGYTF	TGCAGCGTTGGACACTATGGCTACACCTTC
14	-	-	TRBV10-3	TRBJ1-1	CAISAGGVNTEAFF	TGTGCCATCAGCGCGGGTGGGGTGAACACTGAAGCTTTCTTT
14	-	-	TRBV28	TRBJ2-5	CASSLQQPQETQYF	TGTGCCAGCAGTTTACAACAGCCTCAAGAGACCCAGTACTTC
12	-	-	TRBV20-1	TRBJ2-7	CSAREDPATQYF	TGCAGTGCTAGGGAGGACCCTGCGACTCAGTACTTC
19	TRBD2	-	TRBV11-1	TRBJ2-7	CASSLFGSFGLVQEYEQYF	TGTGCCAGCAGCTTATTCGGAAGCTTCGGACTAGTCCAGGAGTACGAGCAGTACTTC
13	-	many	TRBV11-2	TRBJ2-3	CASSRLVSDTQYF	TGTGCCAGCAGCCGTCTGGTCTCAGATACGCAGTATTTT
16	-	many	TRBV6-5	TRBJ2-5	CASSSPGRGRGETQYF	TGTGCCAGCAGTTCCCCAGGTCGAGGGCGCGGGGAGACCCAGTACTTC
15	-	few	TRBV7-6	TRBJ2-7	CASSLEKGPSYEQYF	TGTGCCAGCAGCTTAGAGAAGGGTCCCTCCTACGAGCAGTACTTC
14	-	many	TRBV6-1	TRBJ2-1	CASSKRATRNEQFF	TGTGCCAGCAGCAAGAGGGCTACACGCAATGAGCAGTTCTTC
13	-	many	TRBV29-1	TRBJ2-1	CSVERGAYNEQFF	TGCAGCGTTGAGCGGGGAGCCTACAATGAGCAGTTCTTC
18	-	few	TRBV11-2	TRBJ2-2	CASSGRTALLLNTGELFF	TGTGCCAGCAGCGGCCGGACAGCGCTACTTCTAAACACCGGGGAGCTGTTTTTT
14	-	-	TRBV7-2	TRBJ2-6	CASSLNVGANVLTF	TGTGCCAGCAGCTTAAACGTAGGGGCCAACGTCCTGACTTTC
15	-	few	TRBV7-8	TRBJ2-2	CASSLAGRYAGELFF	TGTGCCAGCAGCTTAGCGGGGCGGTATGCCGGGGAGCTGTTTTTT
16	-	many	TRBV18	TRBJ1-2	CASSPAGGGLGSGYTF	TGTGCCAGCTCACCAGCGGGTGGAGGGCTTGGTTCTGGCTACACCTTC
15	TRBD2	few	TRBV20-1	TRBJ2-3	CSAMGLAGVVDTQYF	TGCAGTGCTATGGGACTAGCGGGAGTAGTAGATACGCAGTATTTT
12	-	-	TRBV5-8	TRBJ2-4	CASSLQENIQYF	TGTGCCAGCAGCTTGCAGGAAAACATTCAGTACTTC
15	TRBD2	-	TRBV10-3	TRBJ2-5	CAISPSPSGQETQYF	TGTGCCATCAGCCCCTCACCTAGCGGACAAGAGACCCAGTACTTC
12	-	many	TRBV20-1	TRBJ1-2	CSGGQMNYGYTF	TGCAGTGGTGGGCAAATGAACTATGGCTACACCTTC
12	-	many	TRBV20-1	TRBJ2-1	CSARDIYNEQFF	TGCAGTGCTAGGGATATATACAATGAGCAGTTCTTC
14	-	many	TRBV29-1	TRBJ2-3	CSGTGDLSTDTQYF	TGCAGTGGGACTGGGGACTTGAGCACAGATACGCAGTATTTT
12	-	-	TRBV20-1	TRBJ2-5	CSARGSTETQYF	TGCAGTGCTAGAGGGTCGACGGAGACCCAGTACTTC
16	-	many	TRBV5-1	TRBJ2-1	CASSLSTQAIGNEQFF	TGCGCCAGCAGCTTGAGCACCCAGGCAATTGGGAATGAGCAGTTCTTC
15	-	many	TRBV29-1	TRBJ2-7	CSVVVLGTKGYEQYF	TGCAGTGTTGTGGTGTTAGGCACAAAAGGCTACGAGCAGTACTTC
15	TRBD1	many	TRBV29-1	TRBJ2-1	CSVELTGATYNEQFF	TGCAGCGTTGAACTAACAGGGGCAACCTACAATGAGCAGTTCTTC
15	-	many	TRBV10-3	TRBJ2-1	CAISHAGRRDNEQFF	TGTGCCATCAGTCATGCAGGGAGGCGAGACAATGAGCAGTTCTTC
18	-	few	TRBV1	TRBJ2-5	CTSSQNSAPSGRQQTQYF	TGCACCAGCAGCCAGAACAGCGCCCCTAGCGGGAGGCAACAGACCCAGTACTTC
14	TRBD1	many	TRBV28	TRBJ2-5	CASTSRQGWETQYF	TGTGCCAGCACCTCAAGACAGGGATGGGAGACCCAGTACTTC
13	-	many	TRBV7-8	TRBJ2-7	CASSLAERYEQYF	TGTGCCAGCAGCTTAGCCGAGCGGTACGAGCAGTACTTC
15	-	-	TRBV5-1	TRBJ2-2	CASSFRTSNTGELFF	TGCGCCAGCAGCTTTCGGACATCGAACACCGGGGAGCTGTTTTTT
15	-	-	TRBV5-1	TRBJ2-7	CASSLGTSLPYEQYF	TGCGCCAGCAGCTTGGGGACTTCCCTTCCCTACGAGCAGTACTTC
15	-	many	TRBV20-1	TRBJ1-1	CSALGPQLVNTEAFF	TGCAGTGCTCTGGGACCCCAGTTGGTAAACACTGAAGCTTTCTTT
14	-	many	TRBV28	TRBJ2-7	CASSLAGVPYEQYF	TGTGCCAGCTCTCTAGCAGGAGTCCCCTACGAGCAGTACTTC
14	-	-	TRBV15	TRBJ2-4	CATSRGDSGNIQYF	TGTGCCACCAGCAGAGGCGATTCTGGAAACATTCAGTACTTC
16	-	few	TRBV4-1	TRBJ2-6	CASSQGEVAGANVLTF	TGCGCCAGCAGCCAAGGAGAAGTAGCGGGGGCCAACGTCCTGACTTTC
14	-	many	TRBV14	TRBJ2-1	CASSQARAYNEQFF	TGTGCCAGCAGCCAAGCTAGGGCCTACAATGAGCAGTTCTTC
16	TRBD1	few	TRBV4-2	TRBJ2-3	CASSPRARQGSDTQYF	TGTGCCAGCAGCCCGAGGGCCAGACAGGGCTCAGATACGCAGTATTTT
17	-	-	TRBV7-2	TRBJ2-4	CASSLVGAPGAKNIQYF	TGTGCCAGCAGCTTAGTCGGGGCCCCGGGGGCCAAAAACATTCAGTACTTC
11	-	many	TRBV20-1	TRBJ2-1	CSARHVNEQFF	TGCAGTGCTAGACATGTTAATGAGCAGTTCTTC
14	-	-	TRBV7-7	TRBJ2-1	CASSLGEVDYEQFF	TGTGCCAGCAGCTTAGGTGAGGTCGACTACGAGCAGTTCTTC
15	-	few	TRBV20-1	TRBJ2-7	CSASRGASGGYEQYF	TGCAGTGCTAGTAGGGGGGCTAGCGGAGGTTACGAGCAGTACTTC
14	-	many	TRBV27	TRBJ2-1	CASSLRRAYNEQFF	TGTGCCAGCAGTTTACGGCGGGCCTACAATGAGCAGTTCTTC
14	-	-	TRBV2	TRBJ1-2	CASSEGAWDYGYTF	TGTGCCAGCAGTGAAGGGGCCTGGGACTATGGCTACACCTTC
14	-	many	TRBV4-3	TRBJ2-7	CASSQGTGVHEQYF	TGCGCCAGCAGCCAGGGGACGGGAGTCCACGAGCAGTACTTC
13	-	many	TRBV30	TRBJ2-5	CAWNAYTQETQYF	TGTGCCTGGAACGCGTATACGCAAGAGACCCAGTACTTC
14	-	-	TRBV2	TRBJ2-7	CASSEWEDSYEQYF	TGTGCCAGCAGTGAGTGGGAGGACTCCTACGAGCAGTACTTC
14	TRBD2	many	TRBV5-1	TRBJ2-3	CASSETSVADTQYF	TGCGCCAGCAGTGAGACTAGCGTGGCAGATACGCAGTATTTT
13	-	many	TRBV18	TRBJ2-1	CASSPKTRSEQFF	TGTGCCAGCTCACCAAAGACTAGGAGTGAGCAGTTCTTC
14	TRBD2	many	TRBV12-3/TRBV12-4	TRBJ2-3	CASSFVAGGDTQYF	TGTGCCAGCAGTTTTGTAGCGGGAGGAGATACGCAGTATTTT
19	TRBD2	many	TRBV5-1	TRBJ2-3	CASSLALAGGPVGTDTQYF	TGCGCCAGCAGCTTGGCCTTAGCGGGAGGGCCCGTCGGCACAGATACGCAGTATTTT